The 30 T cell receptor beta chains reported below all come from one sample, sequenced in a study of cytomegalovirus exposure and HLA in healthy donors. The study ran its PCR with 60 Vbeta and 13 Jbeta primers. Data came from immunoSEQ multiplex PCR; TCRdb stores just in-frame clones and leaves some out. The top ten hold around 5% of the sample, which has about 170,000 clones, around 73% seen once. The specimen sequenced was PBMCs. Receptor source: a woman aged 18-29 years in good health and CMV-seropositive.

This clone was picked up one time. The V call is TRBV27, the J call TRBJ2-7; no definite D call. Germline loops: CDR1 MNHEY, CDR2 SMNVEV (reference sequence). Trimming stripped 1 base from V and 8 bases from J, with 6 bases between. The CDR3 covers 11 residues. CDR3 sequence reads: CASSLCAKQYF. CDR3 sequence (DNA): TGTGCCAGCAGTTTATGCGCTAAGCAGTACTTC.

The sample holds one count of this clone. The chain combines TRBV28 with TRBJ2-3, with 9 bases aligning to TRBD1. The junction had 9 bases not matched to a gene; V was cut back by 6 bases and J by 5 bases. Germline CDR1 and CDR2: MDHEN and SYDVKM. The CDR3 runs to 15 residues. The CDR3 DNA is TGTGCCAGCAGAGGACACAGGGGGCTTAGAGATACGCAGTATTTT. It codes for CASRGHRGLRDTQYF.

This rearrangement joins TRBV7-2 to TRBJ2-7; a weak D match, TRBD2 (6 bases). Germline V lookup: CDR1 SGHTA, CDR2 FQGNSA. The CDR3 is 13 amino acids. Trimming removed 5 bases from V and 4 bases from J, with 12 bases in between. In nucleotides, the CDR3 is TGTGCCAGCAGCCCAGCCAGCGGGTACGAGCAGTACTTC. It is translated as CASSPASGYEQYF. The variable domain in full, completed from reference TRBV7-2 and TRBJ2-7, reads GAGVSQSPSNKVTEKGKDVELRCDPISGHTALYWYRQSLGQGLEFLIYFQGNSAPDKSGLPSDRFSAERTGGSVSTLTIQRTQQEDSAVYLCASSPASGYEQYFGPGTRLTVT.

The chain is built from TRBV27 and TRBJ1-5; 7 bases agree with TRBD1. J was trimmed by 6 bases and V by 5 bases; bases with no gene match: 4. Germline values: CDR1 MNHEY, CDR2 SMNVEV (reference sequence). The CDR3 loop spans 13 amino acids. The CDR3 nucleotides are TGTGCCAGCAGTGACAGGGTTAGTCAGCCCCAGCATTTT. Encoded protein: CASSDRVSQPQHF.

In its sample, this clone was seen a few times. V and J are TRBV6-1 and TRBJ1-5; D unresolved. The germline V gene has CDR1 MNHNS and CDR2 SASEGT. This CDR3 comprises 14 residues. With 3 bases removed from V and 0 bases from J, the gap between germline ends came to 6 bases. In DNA, the CDR3 is TGTGCCAGCAGTGATAGAATTAGCAATCAGCCCCAGCATTTT. Encoded protein: CASSDRISNQPQHF.

This rearrangement joins TRBV2 to TRBJ2-7; 7 nucleotides line up with TRBD1. V shed 6 bases, J shed 4 bases, and the junction held 9 bases outside the gene matches. The CDR3 runs to 14 residues. Germline-derived CDR1 and CDR2 are SNHLY and FYNNEI. CDR3 region: CASRLSGTAYEQYF. The CDR3 DNA sequence: TGTGCCAGCAGACTATCGGGGACAGCTTACGAGCAGTACTTC. The full variable domain, with the rest looked up from reference TRBV2 and TRBJ2-7, is EPEVTQTPSHQVTQMGQEVILRCVPISNHLYFYWYRQILGQKVEFLVSFYNNEISEKSEIFDDQFSVERPDGSNFTLKIRSTKLEDSAMYFCASRLSGTAYEQYFGPGTRLTVT.

This chain connects TRBV4-3 to TRBJ2-1, with 9 bases fitting TRBD1. With 1 base clipped from V and 7 bases from J, the junction kept 8 bases outside the gene matches. Germline assignment: CDR1 LGHNA and CDR2 YSLEER. This CDR3 comprises 16 residues. In DNA form, the CDR3 reads TGCGCCAGCAGCCAAGTCGCAGGACAGGGGTGGAATGAGCAGTTCTTC. This translates into CASSQVAGQGWNEQFF.

The chain's CDR3 is CASSLTGTGSDIQYF. As DNA, the CDR3 is TGTGCCAGCAGCCTTACCGGGACAGGGTCGGACATTCAGTACTTC. The gene calls are TRBV28 and TRBJ2-4, with 9 bases matching TRBD1. Germline assignment: CDR1 MDHEN and CDR2 SYDVKM. V shed 6 bases and J 8 bases; nucleotides not matched to a gene: 11. This CDR3 is built from 15 residues.

The genes are TRBV2 and TRBJ2-5; 11 bases line up with TRBD1. The end of the DNA is better explained by TRBJ2-7, so the J call may be wrong. CDR1 and CDR2 from the germline V gene are SNHLY and FYNNEI. The CDR3 extends over 13 amino acids. CDR3 DNA sequence: TGTGCCAGCAGTGGGGGACAGGGGGGCGAGCAGTACTTC. Translating gives CASSGGQGGEQYF.

The chain links TRBV7-2 to TRBJ2-7; the match to TRBD1 covers 7 bases. V shed 5 bases and J 1 base; nucleotides not matched to a gene: 2. Germline assignment: CDR1 SGHTA and CDR2 FQGNSA. The CDR3 consists of 13 residues. The CDR3 nucleotides read TGTGCCAGCAGCCTCAGGGGGTCCTACGAGCAGTACTTC. This translates into CASSLRGSYEQYF.

V is TRBV5-1 and J is TRBJ2-5, with 7 bases aligning to TRBD1. The CDR3 is made up of 15 amino acids. Germline CDR1 SGHRS, CDR2 YFSETQ. The V segment lost 1 base and the J segment 5 bases; nucleotides outside the gene matches: 8. The CDR3 coding sequence is TGCGCCAGCAGCTTGAGCAGGGGGTTTGGCGAGACCCAGTACTTC. It specifies CASSLSRGFGETQYF.

This clone was found a few times. The chain carries TRBV30 and TRBJ1-5, with 7 bases aligning to TRBD1. Germline-derived CDR1 and CDR2 are GTSNPN and SVGIG (reference sequence). The CDR3 sequence is 13 residues long. V trimming: 5 bases; J trimming: 6 bases; junction bases outside the gene matches: 7. The CDR3 DNA reads TGTGCCTGGCAATCAGGGGGAGGTCAGCCCCAGCATTTT. Encoded protein: CAWQSGGGQPQHF. Based on the CDR3 plus reference TRBV30 and TRBJ1-5, the full variable domain is SQTIHQWPATLVQPVGSPLSLECTVEGTSNPNLYWYRQAAGRGLQLLFYSVGIGQISSEVPQNLSASRPQDRQFILSSKKLLLSDSGFYLCAWQSGGGQPQHFGDGTRLSIL.

The chain joins TRBV9 to TRBJ1-4; perhaps TRBD1 as D (5 bases). The CDR3 loop spans 15 amino acids. Trimming took off 4 bases at V and 3 bases at J, with 13 bases between the two ends. Looked up from germline, CDR1 is SGDLS and CDR2 is YYNGEE. Here the CDR3 reads CASSSFGGANEKLFF. CDR3 DNA: TGTGCCAGCAGCTCCTTTGGGGGGGCTAATGAAAAACTGTTTTTT.

This clone was found once. The chain links TRBV4-3 to TRBJ2-7, with D possibly matching TRBD2 (7 bases). Trimming stripped 0 bases from V and 5 bases from J, with 14 bases between. The germline CDR1 and CDR2 sequences are LGHNA and YSLEER. The CDR3 runs 15 residues. CDR3 protein: CASSQDLGGLDEQYF. The CDR3 DNA follows: TGCGCCAGCAGCCAAGATCTGGGGGGGCTTGACGAGCAGTACTTC.

The chain combines TRBV20-1 with TRBJ2-7, with TRBD1 as a possible D gene (6 bases). This CDR3 spans 11 amino acids. V was clipped by 6 bases and J by 6 bases, with 12 bases between them. The germline V gene encodes CDR1 DFQATT and CDR2 SNEGSKA (reference sequence). For the CDR3, the DNA is TGCAGTGCCCATGAAGGGGGCGAGCAGTACTTC. Its protein product is CSAHEGGEQYF.

V and J are TRBV11-2 and TRBJ2-3; 8 bases align to TRBD2. Trimming at V came to 5 bases and at J to 2 bases, leaving 9 bases not matched to a gene. Per germline, CDR1 SGHAT and CDR2 FQNNGV. CDR3 length: 16 residues. CDR3 nucleotides: TGTGCCAGCAGCCCCTCGAGCGGGGGCCTCACAGATACGCAGTATTTT. Translating gives CASSPSSGGLTDTQYF.

The V call is TRBV5-4, the J call TRBJ1-4; D uncertain. The CDR3 is 15 residues long. Germline CDR1 is SGHNT and CDR2 is YYREEE (reference sequence). V lost 0 bases to trimming and J lost 8 bases, with 14 bases between them. CDR3 region: CASSLVEGGREKLFF. CDR3 in DNA: TGTGCCAGCAGCTTGGTGGAGGGAGGGCGAGAAAAACTGTTTTTT. The complete variable domain, with remaining parts taken from reference TRBV5-4 and TRBJ1-4, reads ETGVTQSPTHLIKTRGQQVTLRCSSQSGHNTVSWYQQALGQGPQFIFQYYREEENGRGNFPPRFSGLQFPNYSSELNVNALELDDSALYLCASSLVEGGREKLFFGSGTQLSVL.

The chain joins TRBV18 to TRBJ2-5; possibly TRBD2 for D (5 bases). Trimming stripped 6 bases from V and 5 bases from J, with 16 bases between. This CDR3 has 14 amino acids. Germline V lookup: CDR1 KGHSH, CDR2 LQKENI. CDR3 sequence: CASSLMDRRETQYF. Written as DNA, the CDR3 is TGTGCCAGCTCGCTCATGGACCGGAGGGAGACCCAGTACTTC.

This clone was seen only a few times. As DNA, the CDR3 is TGTGCCAGCAGTTTGAGGACTAGCGGGAGAGCCTACGAGCAGTACTTC. Amino acids: CASSLRTSGRAYEQYF. The rearrangement joins TRBV2 to TRBJ2-7, with 13 bases identical to TRBD2. The CDR3 length is 16 residues. Per the germline V gene, CDR1 is SNHLY and CDR2 is FYNNEI. With V trimmed by 5 bases and J by 2 bases, 6 bases remained unmatched.

This clone was recorded a few times. The rearrangement links TRBV6-5 to TRBJ1-4; D may be TRBD1 (5 bases). The CDR3 has 15 residues. CDR1 MNHEY and CDR2 SVGAGI come from the germline V gene. Trimming shortened V by 11 bases and J by 0 bases, and 16 bases separated the two germline ends. This CDR3 reads CASRRRDSTNEKLFF. CDR3 DNA sequence: TGTGCCTCCAGGCGGAGGGACTCAACTAATGAAAAACTGTTTTTT.

The chain carries TRBV4-3 and TRBJ2-7, with 9 bases matching TRBD1. CDR1 is LGHNA, CDR2 YSLEER, per germline. V was pared by 6 bases and J by 3 bases, with 12 bases of the junction left unmatched. The CDR3 loop spans 16 amino acids. The DNA for the CDR3 is TGCGCCAGCAGTCCCGGGACAGGGACGGGGGGCTACGAGCAGTACTTC. Protein product: CASSPGTGTGGYEQYF.

This sequence joins TRBV6-1 and TRBJ1-1; a possible D gene is TRBD1 (5 bases). CDR3 length: 13 amino acids. The ends were cut back, 4 bases at V and 8 bases at J, with 14 bases in the middle. Germline CDR1 MNHNS, CDR2 SASEGT. CDR3 sequence reads: CASSVLDNLEAFF. The DNA of the CDR3 is TGTGCCAGCAGTGTTCTGGACAACCTAGAAGCTTTCTTT.

V usage is TRBV29-1 and J usage is TRBJ2-1; TRBD1 agrees at 8 bases. The CDR3 sequence is 15 residues long. V lost 2 bases to trimming and J lost 0 bases; unmatched junction nucleotides: 3. Germline V gene sequence: CDR1 SQVTM, CDR2 ANQGSEA. CDR3 in amino acids: CSVENRGSSYNEQFF. The CDR3 DNA is TGCAGCGTTGAAAACAGGGGGAGCTCCTACAATGAGCAGTTCTTC.

This chain uses TRBV9 with TRBJ1-5; D uncertain. This CDR3 contains 14 residues. Trimming cost V 4 bases and J 5 bases, with 13 bases left between them. CDR1 SGDLS and CDR2 YYNGEE come from the germline V gene. CDR3 protein: CASSLGAGDQPQHF. The DNA for the CDR3 is TGTGCCAGCAGCCTGGGAGCTGGGGATCAGCCCCAGCATTTT.

The V and J genes are TRBV7-3 and TRBJ1-1; D possibly corresponds to TRBD1 (5 bases). Germline V lookup: CDR1 SGHTA, CDR2 FQGTGA. This CDR3 has 13 residues. V was shortened by 5 bases and J by 5 bases, with 12 bases between the two germline ends. The CDR3 protein is CASSPSGGTEAFF. The CDR3 DNA follows: TGTGCCAGCAGCCCCTCCGGGGGGACTGAAGCTTTCTTT.

This clone turned up a few times. The V gene is TRBV10-2, the J gene TRBJ2-6; 9 bases agree with TRBD2. The length of the CDR3 is 18 residues. Germline CDR1 is WSHSY and CDR2 is SAAADI. The J segment lost 0 bases and the V segment lost 4 bases, leaving 7 bases of the junction unmatched. In DNA form, the CDR3 reads TGCGCCAGCAGTGTTTGGGCTAGCGGGGTCTCTGGGGCCAACGTCCTGACTTTC. Translation gives CASSVWASGVSGANVLTF.

The V and J genes are TRBV9 and TRBJ2-1; 15 nucleotides align to TRBD2. The CDR3 is 14 residues long. V lost 2 bases to trimming and J lost 15 bases; unmatched junction nucleotides: 6. The V gene's germline CDR1 is SGDLS and CDR2 YYNGEE. The CDR3 protein is CASSVGTSGGRRFF. The DNA for the CDR3 is TGTGCCAGCAGCGTCGGGACTAGCGGGGGGCGGAGGTTCTTC. Full variable domain (missing parts from reference TRBV9 and TRBJ2-1): DSGVTQTPKHLITATGQRVTLRCSPRSGDLSVYWYQQSLDQGLQFLIQYYNGEERAKGNILERFSAQQFPDLHSELNLSSLELGDSALYFCASSVGTSGGRRFFGPGTRLTVL.

The chain joins TRBV7-9 to TRBJ2-1; 7 bases map to TRBD1. The CDR3 is 19 residues long. CDR1 is SEHNR, CDR2 FQNEAQ, per germline (reference sequence). V shed 4 bases and J 9 bases; nucleotides not matched to a gene: 24. The CDR3: CASSSTDRALSVRVREQFF. CDR3 nucleotides: TGTGCCAGCAGCTCGACCGACAGGGCTCTATCGGTCCGTGTTCGTGAGCAGTTCTTC.

The CDR3 bases are TGTGCCAGCAGGCGGGACGGAGTCACAGATACGCAGTATTTT. Its translation: CASRRDGVTDTQYF. The chain is built from TRBV5-4 and TRBJ2-3, with D possibly matching TRBD2 (6 bases). V dropped 5 bases and J dropped 2 bases, with 12 bases sitting between them. Germline V CDR1 and CDR2: SGHNT, YYREEE (reference sequence). The CDR3 has 14 residues.

The count of this clone is one. This sequence joins TRBV4-2 and TRBJ1-6; tentative D call: TRBD1 (5 bases). The CDR3 length is 16 residues. The germline CDR1 and CDR2 sequences are LGHNA and YNFKEQ. Trimming pared 0 bases from V and 6 bases from J, leaving 12 bases between. This chain's CDR3 is CASSQEIQAINSPLHF. CDR3 sequence (DNA): TGTGCCAGCAGCCAAGAGATACAGGCTATTAATTCACCCCTCCACTTT.